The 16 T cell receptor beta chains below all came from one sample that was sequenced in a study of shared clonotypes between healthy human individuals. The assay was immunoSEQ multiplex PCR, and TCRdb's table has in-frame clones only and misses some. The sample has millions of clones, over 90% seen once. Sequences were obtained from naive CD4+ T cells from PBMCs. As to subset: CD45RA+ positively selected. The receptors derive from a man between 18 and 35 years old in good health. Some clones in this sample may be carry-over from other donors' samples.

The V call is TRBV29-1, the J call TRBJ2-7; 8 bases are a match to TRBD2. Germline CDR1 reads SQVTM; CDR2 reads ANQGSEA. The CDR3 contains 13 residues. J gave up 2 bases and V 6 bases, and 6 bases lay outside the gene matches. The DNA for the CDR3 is TGCAGCGTACAAGCGGGAGCCCCCTACGAGCAGTACTTC. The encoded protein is CSVQAGAPYEQYF.

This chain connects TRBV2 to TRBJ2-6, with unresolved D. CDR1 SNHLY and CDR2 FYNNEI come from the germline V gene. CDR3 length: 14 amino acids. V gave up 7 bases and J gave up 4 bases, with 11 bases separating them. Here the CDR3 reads CASTDGRGANVLTF. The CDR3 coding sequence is TGTGCCAGCACAGATGGGCGGGGGGCCAACGTCCTGACTTTC.

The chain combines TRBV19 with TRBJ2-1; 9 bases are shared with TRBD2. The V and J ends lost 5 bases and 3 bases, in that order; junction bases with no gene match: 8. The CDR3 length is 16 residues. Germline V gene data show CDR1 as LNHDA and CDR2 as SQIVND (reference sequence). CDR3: CASSGFSAGGYNEQFF. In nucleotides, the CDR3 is TGTGCCAGTAGTGGTTTTTCAGCGGGAGGCTACAATGAGCAGTTCTTC.

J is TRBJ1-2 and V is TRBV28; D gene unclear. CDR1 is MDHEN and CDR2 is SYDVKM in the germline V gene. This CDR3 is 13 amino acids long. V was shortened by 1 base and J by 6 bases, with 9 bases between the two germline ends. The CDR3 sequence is CASSLSSAHGYTF. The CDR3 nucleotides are TGTGCCAGCAGTTTATCATCTGCTCATGGCTACACCTTC.

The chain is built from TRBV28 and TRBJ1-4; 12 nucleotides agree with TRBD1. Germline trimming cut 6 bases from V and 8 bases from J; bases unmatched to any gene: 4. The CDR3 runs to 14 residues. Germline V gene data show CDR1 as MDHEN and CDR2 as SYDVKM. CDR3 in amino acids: CASSSGQGAEKLFF. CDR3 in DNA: TGTGCCAGCAGCTCGGGACAGGGGGCGGAAAAACTGTTTTTT.

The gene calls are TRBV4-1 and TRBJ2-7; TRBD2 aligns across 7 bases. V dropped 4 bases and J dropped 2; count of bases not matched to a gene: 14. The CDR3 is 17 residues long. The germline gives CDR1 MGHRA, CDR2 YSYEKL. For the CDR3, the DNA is TGCGCCAGCAGCCCACAACCGGGCCTAGCGGATACCTACGAGCAGTACTTC. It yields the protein CASSPQPGLADTYEQYF.

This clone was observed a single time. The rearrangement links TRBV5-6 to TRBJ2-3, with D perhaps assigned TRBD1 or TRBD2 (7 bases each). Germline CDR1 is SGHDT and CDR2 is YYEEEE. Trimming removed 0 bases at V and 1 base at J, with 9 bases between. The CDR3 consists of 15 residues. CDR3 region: CASSLAGGGTDTQYF. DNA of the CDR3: TGTGCCAGCAGCTTGGCAGGGGGGGGCACAGATACGCAGTATTTT.

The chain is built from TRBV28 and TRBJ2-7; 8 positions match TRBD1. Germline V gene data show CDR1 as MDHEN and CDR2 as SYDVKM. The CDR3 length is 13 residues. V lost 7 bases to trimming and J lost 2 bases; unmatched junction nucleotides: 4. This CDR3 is CASTTGGTYEQYF. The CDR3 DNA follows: TGTGCCAGCACAACAGGGGGGACCTACGAGCAGTACTTC.

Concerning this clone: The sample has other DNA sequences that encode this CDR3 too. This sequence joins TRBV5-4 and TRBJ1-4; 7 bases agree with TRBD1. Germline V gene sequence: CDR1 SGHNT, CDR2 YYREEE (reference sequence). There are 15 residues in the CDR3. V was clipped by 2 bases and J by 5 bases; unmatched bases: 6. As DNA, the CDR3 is TGTGCCAGCAGCTTAGCTGGCAGGGGGAATGAAAAACTGTTTTTT. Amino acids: CASSLAGRGNEKLFF.

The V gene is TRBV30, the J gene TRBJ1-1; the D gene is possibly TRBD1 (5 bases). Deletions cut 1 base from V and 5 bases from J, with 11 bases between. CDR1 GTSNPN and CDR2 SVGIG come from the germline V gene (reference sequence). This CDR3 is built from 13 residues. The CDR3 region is CAWSGFGGTEAFF. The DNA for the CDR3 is TGTGCCTGGAGTGGTTTCGGGGGGACTGAAGCTTTCTTT.

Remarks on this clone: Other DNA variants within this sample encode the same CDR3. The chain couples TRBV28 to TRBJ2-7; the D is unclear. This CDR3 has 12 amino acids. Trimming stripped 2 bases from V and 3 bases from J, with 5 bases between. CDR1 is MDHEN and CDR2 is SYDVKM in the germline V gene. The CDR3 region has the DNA TGTGCCAGCAGTTTAAACGGCTACGAGCAGTACTTC. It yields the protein CASSLNGYEQYF.

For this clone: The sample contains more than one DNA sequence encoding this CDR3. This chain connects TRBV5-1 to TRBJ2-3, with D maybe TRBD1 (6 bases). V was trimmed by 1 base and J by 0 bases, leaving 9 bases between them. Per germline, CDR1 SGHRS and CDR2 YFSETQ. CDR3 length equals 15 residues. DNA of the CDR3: TGCGCCAGCAGCTTGAAAGGACAGAGCACAGATACGCAGTATTTT. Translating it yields CASSLKGQSTDTQYF.

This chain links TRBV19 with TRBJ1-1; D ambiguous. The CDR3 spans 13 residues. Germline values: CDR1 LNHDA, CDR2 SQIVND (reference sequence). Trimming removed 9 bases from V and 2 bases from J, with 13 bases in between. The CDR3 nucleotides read TGTGCCAGCTGGGCGGGTCTAAACACTGAAGCTTTCTTT. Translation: CASWAGLNTEAFF. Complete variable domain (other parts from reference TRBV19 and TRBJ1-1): DGGITQSPKYLFRKEGQNVTLSCEQNLNHDAMYWYRQDPGQGLRLIYYSQIVNDFQKGDIAEGYSVSREKKESFPLTVTSAQKNPTAFYLCASWAGLNTEAFFGQGTRLTVV.

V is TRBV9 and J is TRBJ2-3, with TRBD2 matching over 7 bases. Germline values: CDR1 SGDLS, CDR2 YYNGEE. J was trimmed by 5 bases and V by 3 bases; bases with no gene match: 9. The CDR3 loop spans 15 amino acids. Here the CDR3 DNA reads TGTGCCAGCAGCGCGACTAGCTTACTGGGAGATACGCAGTATTTT. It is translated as CASSATSLLGDTQYF.

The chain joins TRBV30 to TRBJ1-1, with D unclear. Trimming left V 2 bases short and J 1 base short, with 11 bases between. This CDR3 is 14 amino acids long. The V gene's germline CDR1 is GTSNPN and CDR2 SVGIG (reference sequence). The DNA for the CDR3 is TGTGCCTGGAGTCCTGTCTTACAGAACACTGAAGCTTTCTTT. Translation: CAWSPVLQNTEAFF.

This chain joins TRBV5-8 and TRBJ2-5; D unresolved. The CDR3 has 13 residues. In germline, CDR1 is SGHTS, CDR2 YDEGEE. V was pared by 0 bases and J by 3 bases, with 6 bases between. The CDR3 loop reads CASSLVRKETQYF. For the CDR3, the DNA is TGTGCCAGCAGCTTGGTGAGGAAAGAGACCCAGTACTTC.